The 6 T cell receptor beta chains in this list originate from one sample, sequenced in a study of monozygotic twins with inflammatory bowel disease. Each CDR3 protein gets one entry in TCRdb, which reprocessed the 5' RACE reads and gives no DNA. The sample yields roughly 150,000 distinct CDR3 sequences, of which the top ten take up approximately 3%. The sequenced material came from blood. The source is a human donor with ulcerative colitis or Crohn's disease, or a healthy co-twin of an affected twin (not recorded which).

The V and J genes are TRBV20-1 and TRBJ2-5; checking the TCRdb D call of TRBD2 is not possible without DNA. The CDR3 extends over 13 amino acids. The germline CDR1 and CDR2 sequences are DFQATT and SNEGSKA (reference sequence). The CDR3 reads CSGDPGGQETQYF.

Here the CDR3 reads CASRGISSEQYF. V is TRBV28 and J is TRBJ2-7. CDR1 and CDR2 (germline): MDHEN, SYDVKM. The CDR3 extends over 12 amino acids.

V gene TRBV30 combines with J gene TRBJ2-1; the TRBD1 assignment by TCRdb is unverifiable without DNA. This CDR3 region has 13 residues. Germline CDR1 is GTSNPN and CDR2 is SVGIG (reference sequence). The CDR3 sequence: CAWSYTGDRKQFF.

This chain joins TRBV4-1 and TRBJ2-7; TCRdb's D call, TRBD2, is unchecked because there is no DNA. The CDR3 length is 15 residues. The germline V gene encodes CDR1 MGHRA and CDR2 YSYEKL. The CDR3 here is CASSQDTRGGSEQYF.

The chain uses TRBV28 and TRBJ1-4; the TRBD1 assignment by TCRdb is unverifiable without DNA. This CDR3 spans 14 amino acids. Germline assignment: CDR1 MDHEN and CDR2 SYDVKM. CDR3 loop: CASSLTGAGEKLFF.

CDR3 loop: CASSLYSGQQYEQYF. The chain is built from TRBV5-4 and TRBJ2-7; there is no DNA to check the TCRdb D call of TRBD1. Germline V CDR1 and CDR2: SGHNT, YYREEE (reference sequence). The CDR3 has 15 amino acids. Full variable domain (outside the CDR3, taken from reference TRBV5-4 and TRBJ2-7): ETGVTQSPTHLIKTRGQQVTLRCSSQSGHNTVSWYQQALGQGPQFIFQYYREEENGRGNFPPRFSGLQFPNYSSELNVNALELDDSALYLCASSLYSGQQYEQYFGPGTRLTVT.